The source of this T cell receptor beta chain is a study of glioma-infiltrating T cells. General study findings and limits: Only very few CDR3 sequences appeared in both tissue and blood. Above-expected tissue-blood divergence occurred in all gliomas, most in low-grade ones.

Germline V lookup: CDR1 MGHRA, CDR2 YSYEKL. The CDR3 sequence is 16 residues long. Note on this clonotype: Its antigen is unknown. Possible read error: a much larger clone is one base away.

The iRepertoire nested amplicon-rescue multiplex PCR amplified TCR alpha and beta CDR3s from RNA. MiXCR, applied by TCRdb to the multiplex PCR reads, yields one record per CDR3 protein. The profile shows roughly 120,000 distinct CDR3 sequences, roughly 25% of them singletons. The sequencing sample was made of glioma tissue, nonneoplastic brain tissue, or PBMCs (not recorded which). This sequence originates from a human donor with low-grade glioma or glioblastoma, undergoing nonglioma brain surgery, or in good health (not recorded which). The V gene is TRBV4-1, the J gene TRBJ2-7; weak D call: TRBD2 (6 bases). DNA for the CDR3: TGCGCCAGCAGCCAATACGAAGCGGGTGACCCCTACGGGCAGTACTTC. It is translated as CASSQYEAGDPYGQYF.